This note documents a single TCR beta chain sequence. The antigen this receptor binds is unknown. No qualities accompany the bases; no much larger clone lies one base away. Library preparation was by PCR. At the Johns Hopkins FTIC core, DNA from the cultured CD4+ T cells underwent TCR sequencing with the Oncomine TCR Beta short-read assay. The QIAamp micro DNA kit was used to extract genomic DNA from the cultured CD4+ T cells. Oncomine TCR Beta libraries made from cultured CD4+ T cells were pooled using unique dual indexes and sequenced on an Illumina iSeq 100. Turning to the authors' computational methods: Non-productive sequences were removed, and CDR3s that did not start with C, did not end with F or W, or were shorter than 7 amino acids were discarded. The MANAFEST web application identified antigen-specific clonotypes by comparing peptide-stimulated wells against reference wells and other culture wells. Positive clones required FDR below 0.05, an odds ratio above 5, and productive frequency above 0.1% in at least two of three replicate wells. A clonotype was classed as cross-reactive if the clonotype showed significant expansion both in SARS-CoV-2 spike wells and in at least one common cold coronavirus spike condition. Using R version 3.6.1, CDR3 homology was evaluated through Levenshtein distances (stringdist) along with unrooted phylogenetic trees (ape). The raw public data were reprocessed by TCRdb itself: fastp quality trimming at Q25, MiXCR clonotype calling, in-frame beta chains only. Records with the same CDR3 protein are collapsed into one entry carrying the most frequent genes and DNA. These V and J calls originate from TCRdb's pipeline instead of the authors' own analysis. In all, the sample holds approximately 5,700 distinct CDR3 sequences, and 27% of those were seen once. Together, the top ten hold roughly 18% of the sample.

Reading from cysteine to phenylalanine, the CDR3 counts 14 amino acids. Solely the CDR3 DNA is kept, with 42 bases framed from the first base. Looking up the germline V gene yields CDR1 ENHRY and CDR2 SYGVKD. V was cut back by 3 bases and J by 0 bases, leaving a gap of 3 bases between them. This sample was included in a study of vaccination and CD4 T cells after COVID-19 (dated by TCRdb to between 2021 and 2023). Looking at the study overall: Six males and four females were included in the convalescent cohort, with two Hispanic individuals, seven Caucasians, two Asians and one multiracial person represented. In an earlier paper using these donors, memory CD4+ T cell crossreactivity between SARS-CoV-2 and common cold coronavirus spike proteins was assessed at the TCR clonotype level. Culture stimuli were overlapping spike peptide pools from SARS-CoV-2 and from the common cold coronaviruses HCoV-NL63, HCoV-OC43 and HCoV-229E. Post-COVID blood samples were collected from convalescent patients a median of roughly 100 days after diagnosis, with a range of roughly 30 to 170 days. Two doses of either the Pfizer-BioNTech BNT162b2 vaccine (n=8) or the Moderna mRNA-1273 vaccine (n=2) were administered to participants. Post-vaccine blood samples were collected a median of approximately 72 days after the second vaccine dose, ranging from about 13 to 241 days. Control cultures received a CEFX viral epitope pool as the positive control, an HIV-1 Nef peptide pool as the negative control, or no peptide. In 10 COVID-19 convalescent patients and a few infection-naive healthy vaccine recipients, researchers compared the spike-specific CD4+ TCR repertoire from before mRNA vaccination with the repertoire from after.

The treatment or condition label corresponds to: roughly ten-day PBMC culture with coronavirus spike peptide pools or control peptides (ViraFEST assay). CD4+ T cells from unexposed donors were collected before the COVID-19 pandemic (2011-2018). The study used the ViraFEST assay, which expanded antigen-specific T cells with peptide pools and then identified expanded clonotypes by TCR sequencing. PBMCs were cultured at roughly 1.9 million per well in IMDM supplemented with approximately 5% human AB serum and about 10 IU/ml IL-2, with about 11 ug/ml peptide pools added. Half of the culture medium was replaced with fresh IL-2-containing medium on days 3 and 7. After 10 days of culture, CD4+ T cells were isolated by negative selection using the EasySep CD4+ T cell isolation kit. As far as cell numbers permitted, CD4+ T cells from unexposed donors were tested for reactivity against SARS-CoV-2 S and N as well as four spike pools from common cold coronaviruses. Ficoll-Paque Plus gradient centrifugation was used to isolate PBMCs from whole blood, and the isolated PBMCs were then either used fresh or cryopreserved at -140C. Culture conditions were generally each tested in triplicate wells. The leukapheresis product used for the unexposed donors was purchased from a commercial source.

What the research found in general, with its limitations: Of the vaccine-specific clones found in convalescent patients, nearly all (304 of 307) were mono-reactive for SARS-CoV-2 spike instead of being cross-reactive with common cold coronaviruses. Only a relatively small number of convalescent patients were included in the study, and early timepoints following natural infection were not analyzed. In convalescent patients, a median around 84% of post-vaccine SARS-CoV-2-reactive clones were detected only after vaccination, and vaccine-specific priming was suggested by this finding. The median number of SARS-CoV-2-reactive clonotypes rose from about 23 after infection to a few dozen after vaccination, but the change was not significant.

The sequence derives from a human donor in good health. Recombination linked TRBV10-3 to TRBJ2-6; the D segment cannot be called with confidence. Sequencing input: CD4+ T cells from blood, cultured in vitro. CDR3 region: CAISDSSGANVLTF. The nucleotide sequence reads as follows: TGTGCCATCAGTGATTCCTCTGGGGCCAACGTCCTGACTTTC.